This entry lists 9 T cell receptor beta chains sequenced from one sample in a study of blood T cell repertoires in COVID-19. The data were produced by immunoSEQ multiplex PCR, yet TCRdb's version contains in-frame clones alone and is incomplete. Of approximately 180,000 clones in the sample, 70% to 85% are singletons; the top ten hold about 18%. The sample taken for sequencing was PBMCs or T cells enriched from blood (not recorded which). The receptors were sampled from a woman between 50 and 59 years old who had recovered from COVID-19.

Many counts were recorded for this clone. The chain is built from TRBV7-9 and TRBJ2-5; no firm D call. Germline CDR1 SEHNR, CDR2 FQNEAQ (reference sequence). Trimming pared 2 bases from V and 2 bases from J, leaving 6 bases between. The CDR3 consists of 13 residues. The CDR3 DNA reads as TGTGCCAGCAGCTTACCCCCACAAGAGACCCAGTACTTC. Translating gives CASSLPPQETQYF.

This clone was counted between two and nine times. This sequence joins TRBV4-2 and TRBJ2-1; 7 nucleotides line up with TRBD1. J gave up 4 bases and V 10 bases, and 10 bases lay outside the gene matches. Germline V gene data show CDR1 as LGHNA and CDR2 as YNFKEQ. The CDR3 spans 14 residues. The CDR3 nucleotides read TGTGCCACAGGGGACCGGGACAGATACAATGAGCAGTTCTTC. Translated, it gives CATGDRDRYNEQFF.

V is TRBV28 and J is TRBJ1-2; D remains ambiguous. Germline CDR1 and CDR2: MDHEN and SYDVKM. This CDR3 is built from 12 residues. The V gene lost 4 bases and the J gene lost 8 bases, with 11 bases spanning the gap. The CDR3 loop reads CASSSSYVGYTF. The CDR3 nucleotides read TGTGCCAGCAGTTCATCCTACGTCGGCTACACCTTC.

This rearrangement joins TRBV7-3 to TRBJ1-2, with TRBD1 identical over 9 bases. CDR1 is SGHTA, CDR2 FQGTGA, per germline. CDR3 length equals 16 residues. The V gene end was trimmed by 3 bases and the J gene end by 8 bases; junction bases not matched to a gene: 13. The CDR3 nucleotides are TGTGCCAGCAGCTTGACGCATCCGGGACAGGGCGGAGGCTACACCTTC. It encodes CASSLTHPGQGGGYTF.

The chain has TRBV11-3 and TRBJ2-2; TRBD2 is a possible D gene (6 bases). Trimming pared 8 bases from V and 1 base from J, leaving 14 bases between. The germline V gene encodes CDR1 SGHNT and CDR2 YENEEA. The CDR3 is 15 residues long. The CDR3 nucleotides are TGTGCCAGCTCAAACGGGGGTCGGAACACCGGGGAGCTGTTTTTT. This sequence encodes CASSNGGRNTGELFF. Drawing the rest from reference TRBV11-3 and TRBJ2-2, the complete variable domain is EAGVVQSPRYKIIEKKQPVAFWCNPISGHNTLYWYLQNLGQGPELLIRYENEEAVDDSQLPKDRFSAERLKGVDSTLKIQPAELGDSAVYLCASSNGGRNTGELFFGEGSRLTVL.

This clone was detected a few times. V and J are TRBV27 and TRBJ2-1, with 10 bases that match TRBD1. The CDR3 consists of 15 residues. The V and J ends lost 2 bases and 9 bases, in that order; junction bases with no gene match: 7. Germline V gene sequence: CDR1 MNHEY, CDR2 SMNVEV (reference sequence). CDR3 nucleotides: TGTGCCAGCAGTTTAAGACAGGGGGCGCGGGCTGAGCAGTTCTTC. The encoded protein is CASSLRQGARAEQFF.

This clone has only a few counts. CDR3 nucleotide sequence: TGTGCCAGCTCACCCGGGACAGGTGAATTCGGGGAGCTGTTTTTT. Its translation: CASSPGTGEFGELFF. The rearrangement joins TRBV18 to TRBJ2-2; the match to TRBD1 covers 8 bases. The CDR3 runs 15 residues. The germline V gene has CDR1 KGHSH and CDR2 LQKENI. V dropped 3 bases and J dropped 7; count of bases not matched to a gene: 7. Full variable domain (rest looked up from reference TRBV18 and TRBJ2-2): NAGVMQNPRHLVRRRGQEARLRCSPMKGHSHVYWYRQLPEEGLKFMVYLQKENIIDESGMPKERFSAEFPKEGPSILRIQQVVRGDSAAYFCASSPGTGEFGELFFGEGSRLTVL.

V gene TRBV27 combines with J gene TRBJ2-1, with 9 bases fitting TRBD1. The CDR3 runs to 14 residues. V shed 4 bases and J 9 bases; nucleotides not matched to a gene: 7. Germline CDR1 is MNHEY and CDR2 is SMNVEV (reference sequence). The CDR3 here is CASSSPGQGLEQFF. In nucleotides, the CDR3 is TGTGCCAGCAGTTCCCCGGGACAGGGACTTGAGCAGTTCTTC.

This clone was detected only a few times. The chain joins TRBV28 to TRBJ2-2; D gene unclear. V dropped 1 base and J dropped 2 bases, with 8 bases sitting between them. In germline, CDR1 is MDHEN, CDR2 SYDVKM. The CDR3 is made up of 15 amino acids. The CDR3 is CASSLSRFNTGELFF. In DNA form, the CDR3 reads TGTGCCAGCAGTTTATCCAGGTTTAACACCGGGGAGCTGTTTTTT.